This passage covers 28 T cell receptor beta chains from one sample sequenced in a study of T-cell reconstitution after alpha-beta-depleted transplantation in children. TCRbeta library preparation incorporated unique molecular identifiers. One entry per CDR3 protein, called by TCRdb with MiXCR from the PCR reads. Of 95,000 to 150,000 distinct CDR3 sequences in the sample, 23% were seen once. The input for sequencing was PBMCs, mostly from graft donor cells, taken 180 days after TCRalphabeta/CD19-depleted stem cell transplant. Source of these receptors: a male patient between 2 and 10 years old who had a stem cell transplant for chronic granulomatous disease, so the T cells may come from the graft donor.

This clonotype has a count of ten or more. The chain joins TRBV20-1 to TRBJ2-1, with D tentatively TRBD1 or TRBD2 (5 bases each). The ends were cut back, 5 bases at V and 0 bases at J, with 14 bases in the middle. Looked up from germline, CDR1 is DFQATT and CDR2 is SNEGSKA (reference sequence). The CDR3 length is 15 residues. DNA for the CDR3: TGCAGTGCTGGGTATGGGGGTCACTCCTACAATGAGCAGTTCTTC. Protein: CSAGYGGHSYNEQFF.

This clonotype was observed a handful of times. The chain employs TRBV20-1 and TRBJ1-4; 7 nucleotides match TRBD1. Germline-derived CDR1 and CDR2 are DFQATT and SNEGSKA (reference sequence). The CDR3 length is 12 residues. Trimming removed 6 bases from V and 6 bases from J; junction bases left unmatched: 4. The CDR3 DNA sequence: TGCAGTGCCGCTGGACAGGATGAAAAACTGTTTTTT. Protein sequence: CSAAGQDEKLFF.

This clonotype was seen a few times. The V call is TRBV12-3 or TRBV12-4, the J call TRBJ2-3; 10 nucleotides line up with TRBD2. CDR3 size: 16 residues. The V segment lost 2 bases and the J segment 1 base; nucleotides outside the gene matches: 3. CDR3 nucleotides: TGTGCCAGCAGTTTATATCTAGCGGGGGGCACAGATACGCAGTATTTT. Translating gives CASSLYLAGGTDTQYF.

This clonotype was seen more than once but under ten times. The V call is TRBV20-1, the J call TRBJ2-7, with 8 bases identical to TRBD2. Germline values: CDR1 DFQATT, CDR2 SNEGSKA (reference sequence). The CDR3 consists of 13 residues. V dropped 2 bases and J dropped 3; count of bases not matched to a gene: 3. The DNA of the CDR3 is TGCAGTGCTAGAATAGCGGGAATCTACGAGCAGTACTTC. It is translated as CSARIAGIYEQYF.

This clonotype was seen a handful of times. The rearrangement uses TRBV6-2 or TRBV6-3 and TRBJ1-6; 8 positions match TRBD1. Germline V gene data show CDR1 as MNHEY and CDR2 as SVGEGT. This CDR3 comprises 20 residues. V shed 2 bases and J 0 bases; nucleotides not matched to a gene: 12. The CDR3 DNA is TGTGCCAGCAGTTACACTTCACCTACAGGGGGGAGCTCCTATAATTCACCCCTCCACTTT. It is translated as CASSYTSPTGGSSYNSPLHF.

This chain connects TRBV7-2 to TRBJ1-1; 9 nucleotides line up with TRBD1. The V and J ends lost 8 bases and 12 bases, in that order; junction bases with no gene match: 7. The CDR3 is 11 residues long. Germline V gene sequence: CDR1 SGHTA, CDR2 FQGNSA. The CDR3 reads CASGDRERPFF. CDR3 sequence (DNA): TGTGCCAGCGGGGACAGGGAGCGGCCTTTCTTT.

The chain has TRBV25-1 and TRBJ1-3; D is unclear. V was cut by 5 bases and J by 0 bases, with 11 bases left in between. The V gene's germline CDR1 is MGHDK and CDR2 SYGVNS. CDR3 size: 15 residues. CDR3 sequence reads: CASSKLTTSGNTIYF. The CDR3 coding sequence is TGTGCCAGCAGTAAACTAACCACCTCTGGAAACACCATATATTTT.

This clonotype has only a few counts. The genes are TRBV5-1 and TRBJ2-1; D is possibly TRBD1 (6 bases). CDR1 is SGHRS, CDR2 YFSETQ, per germline. V was shortened by 2 bases and J by 1 base, with 13 bases between the two germline ends. This CDR3 is 16 amino acids long. CDR3 coding DNA: TGCGCCAGCAGCTTTGGACAGCAGAGTTCCTACAATGAGCAGTTCTTC. Amino acid sequence: CASSFGQQSSYNEQFF.

This sequence joins TRBV7-6 and TRBJ1-1; no clear D gene. Germline V lookup: CDR1 SGHVS, CDR2 FNYEAQ. The V gene lost 5 bases and the J gene lost 3 bases, with 10 bases spanning the gap. The CDR3 sequence is 13 residues long. CDR3 sequence (DNA): TGTGCCAGCAGCGAAGCTACGGACACTGAAGCTTTCTTT. Residues: CASSEATDTEAFF.

This chain's CDR3 is CATSRVEGASYNSPLHF. CDR3 nucleotide sequence: TGTGCCACCAGCAGAGTCGAAGGGGCATCCTATAATTCACCCCTCCACTTT. The V gene is TRBV15, the J gene TRBJ1-6; TRBD1 might be the D (5 bases). Trimming removed 1 base from V and 1 base from J, with 11 bases in between. The CDR3 sequence is 17 residues long. The germline V gene encodes CDR1 LNHNV and CDR2 YYDKDF (reference sequence).

This clonotype has only a few counts. The J gene is TRBJ2-1, the V gene TRBV29-1; no clear D. Per germline, CDR1 SQVTM and CDR2 ANQGSEA. The germline V and J ends were trimmed by 4 bases and 12 bases, with 13 bases remaining between them. The CDR3 length is 11 residues. CDR3 sequence: CSVVWGSGQFF. CDR3 DNA sequence: TGCAGCGTTGTTTGGGGAAGTGGGCAGTTCTTC.

V gene TRBV12-3 or TRBV12-4 combines with J gene TRBJ2-7; D unresolved. The CDR3 has 11 amino acids. The germline V and J ends were trimmed by 3 bases and 7 bases, with 7 bases remaining between them. The CDR3 is CASSFFGEQYF. CDR3 in DNA: TGTGCCAGCAGTTTTTTTGGGGAGCAGTACTTC.

This rearrangement joins TRBV5-1 to TRBJ2-4, with TRBD1 identical over 9 bases. The CDR3 has 14 residues. In germline, CDR1 is SGHRS, CDR2 YFSETQ. V trimming: 4 bases; J trimming: 7 bases; junction bases outside the gene matches: 6. CDR3 nucleotides: TGCGCCAGCAGCGACCAGGGACAGGGTAACATTCAGTACTTC. It translates to CASSDQGQGNIQYF.

The V call is TRBV5-1, the J call TRBJ2-7, with TRBD1 matching 7 bases. V was clipped by 1 base and J by 4 bases; unmatched bases: 8. CDR3 size: 15 residues. From germline, CDR1 is SGHRS and CDR2 YFSETQ. The CDR3 loop is CASSLNDRVGYEQYF. The CDR3 nucleotides are TGCGCCAGCAGCTTGAATGACAGGGTTGGGTACGAGCAGTACTTC.

In the case of this clonotype: This is likely a read error, given that the CDR3 carries no conserved phenylalanine or tryptophan at its end. In nucleotides, the CDR3 is TGTGCCAGCAGCAAAGACAGGGTAACTGGAAACACCATATATTTG. Translated, it gives CASSKDRVTGNTIYL. The chain employs TRBV5-5 and TRBJ1-3; TRBD1 matches 7 bases. Looked up from germline, CDR1 is SGHKS and CDR2 is YYEKEE (reference sequence). There are 15 residues in the CDR3. J was trimmed by 2 bases and V by 4 bases; bases with no gene match: 6.

This clonotype came up a few times. The V call is TRBV5-1, the J call TRBJ2-1, with 10 bases matching TRBD2. The V and J ends lost 4 bases and 0 bases, in that order; junction bases with no gene match: 16. The CDR3 length is 20 residues. Per the germline V gene, CDR1 is SGHRS and CDR2 is YFSETQ. CDR3 region: CASSPGGTRTSGISYNEQFF. The CDR3 DNA is TGCGCCAGCAGCCCTGGAGGGACCCGGACTAGCGGCATCTCCTACAATGAGCAGTTCTTC.

This clonotype was seen a few times. In nucleotides, the CDR3 is TGCAGTGCTAGAGATTCAGCGGGAGAGATCACCGGGGAGCTGTTTTTT. It yields the protein CSARDSAGEITGELFF. V usage is TRBV20-1 and J usage is TRBJ2-2; TRBD2 matches at 8 bases. Trimming cost V 0 bases and J 4 bases; bases outside gene matches: 7. This CDR3 is built from 16 residues. Germline V gene sequence: CDR1 DFQATT, CDR2 SNEGSKA (reference sequence).

The chain joins TRBV24-1 to TRBJ2-5; 8 bases align to TRBD1. After removal of 4 bases from V and 7 bases from J, the junction contained 7 bases not matched to a gene. Germline assignment: CDR1 KGHDR and CDR2 SFDVKD. The CDR3 spans 14 residues. CDR3 DNA sequence: TGTGCCACCAGTGAACGCAGGGGGCGTGGGACCCAGTACTTC. Its protein is CATSERRGRGTQYF.

This clonotype was detected ten times or more. The chain is built from TRBV20-1 and TRBJ2-3; 8 nucleotides agree with TRBD2. The CDR3 sequence is 16 residues long. In germline, CDR1 is DFQATT, CDR2 SNEGSKA (reference sequence). V lost 4 bases, J lost 3 bases, and 12 bases stayed unmatched. DNA of the CDR3: TGCAGTGCTAAAAAGATTAGCGGGGTAGAAACAGATACGCAGTATTTT. Amino acid sequence: CSAKKISGVETDTQYF.

The gene calls are TRBV5-6 and TRBJ2-1; 7 nucleotides match TRBD2. Germline lookup yields CDR1 SGHDT and CDR2 YYEEEE. The CDR3 has 15 residues. The V segment lost 6 bases and the J segment 4 bases; nucleotides outside the gene matches: 10. The CDR3 nucleotides read TGTGCCAGCACCCCGCTAGCGGAGATTTACAATGAGCAGTTCTTC. Its protein product is CASTPLAEIYNEQFF.

The V and J genes are TRBV6-6 and TRBJ2-1; no clear D gene. The CDR3 extends over 13 amino acids. The germline V gene encodes CDR1 MNHNY and CDR2 SVGAGI (reference sequence). V gave up 4 bases and J gave up 7 bases, with 11 bases separating them. DNA of the CDR3: TGTGCCAGCAGTTCCCAACTCGGGAATGAGCAGTTCTTC. Its translation is CASSSQLGNEQFF.

This clonotype was observed many times. This chain connects TRBV9 to TRBJ2-1, with D hard to call. The ends were cut back, 0 bases at V and 9 bases at J, with 10 bases in the middle. Looked up from germline, CDR1 is SGDLS and CDR2 is YYNGEE. The length of the CDR3 is 13 residues. CDR3 sequence: CASSVAGSLEQFF. The DNA of the CDR3 is TGTGCCAGCAGCGTAGCTGGTAGCCTTGAGCAGTTCTTC.

This clonotype was observed at least ten times. This rearrangement joins TRBV12-3 or TRBV12-4 to TRBJ1-2, with D perhaps matching TRBD1 (5 bases). This CDR3 is 13 amino acids long. The V gene lost 4 bases and the J gene lost 8 bases, with 14 bases spanning the gap. The CDR3 is CASSSLGREGYTF. The CDR3 nucleotides read TGTGCCAGCAGTTCCTTGGGGCGGGAAGGCTACACCTTC.

The chain employs TRBV6-5 and TRBJ2-5; TRBD1 matches at 7 bases. V was pared by 0 bases and J by 4 bases, with 2 bases of the junction left unmatched. Germline V gives CDR1 MNHEY, CDR2 SVGAGI. The CDR3 covers 14 residues. The CDR3 region has the DNA TGTGCCAGCAGTTACTCGCACAGGGGAGAGACCCAGTACTTC. Amino acids: CASSYSHRGETQYF.

The chain is built from TRBV4-2 and TRBJ2-1; the match to TRBD2 covers 11 bases. This CDR3 region has 20 residues. V lost 0 bases to trimming and J lost 0 bases; unmatched junction nucleotides: 10. Germline V gives CDR1 LGHNA, CDR2 YNFKEQ. Here the CDR3 reads CASSQDSGLAVPSSYNEQFF. The CDR3 bases are TGTGCCAGCAGCCAAGATTCGGGACTAGCGGTCCCAAGCTCCTACAATGAGCAGTTCTTC.

This clonotype showed up many times. This sequence joins TRBV20-1 and TRBJ2-5; maybe TRBD2 (5 bases). The length of the CDR3 is 14 residues. Looked up from germline, CDR1 is DFQATT and CDR2 is SNEGSKA (reference sequence). V lost 1 base to trimming and J lost 4 bases, with 13 bases between them. The CDR3 DNA is TGCAGTGCTAGAGGGACTTCGGTGACAGAGACCCAGTACTTC. This translates into CSARGTSVTETQYF.

This clonotype was counted between two and nine times. The CDR3: CASSPTSAGMNTEAFF. The CDR3 region has the DNA TGCGCCAGCAGCCCTACGTCGGCAGGGATGAACACTGAAGCTTTCTTT. The V call is TRBV5-1, the J call TRBJ1-1, with D possibly TRBD1 on 5 matching bases. Germline V gene data show CDR1 as SGHRS and CDR2 as YFSETQ. The V end was cut by 4 bases, the J end by 0 bases, with 16 bases between. The CDR3 is made up of 16 amino acids.

At least ten counts were recorded for this clonotype. This chain uses TRBV28 with TRBJ2-1; 8 bases line up with TRBD1. The junction had 9 bases not matched to a gene; V was cut back by 1 base and J by 7 bases. The germline V gene has CDR1 MDHEN and CDR2 SYDVKM. This CDR3 spans 16 amino acids. The CDR3 loop is CASSLYLSQGANEQFF. Written as DNA, the CDR3 is TGTGCCAGCAGTTTATACTTGAGCCAGGGGGCTAATGAGCAGTTCTTC.